The next 3 T cell receptor beta chains were all read from a single sample in a study of vaccination and CD4 T cells after COVID-19. Their antigen targets remain unknown. Cultured CD4+ T cell DNA was sequenced using the Oncomine TCR Beta short-read assay. TCRdb reprocessed the PCR reads via MiXCR and lists one record per CDR3 protein. Of over 20,000 distinct CDR3 sequences listed, 64% are singletons. The treatment here: approximately 11-day PBMC culture with coronavirus spike peptide pools or control peptides (ViraFEST assay). The specimen was CD4+ T cells from blood, cultured in vitro. The receptor set was obtained from a human donor who had recovered from COVID-19.

This clonotype was counted only a few times. The V call is TRBV6-5, the J call TRBJ1-1; D unresolved. In germline, CDR1 is MNHEY, CDR2 SVGAGI. This CDR3 has 14 residues. V lost 2 bases and J 2 bases, leaving 9 bases between the germline ends. CDR3 loop: CASSYVGENTEAFF. Written as DNA, the CDR3 is TGTGCCAGCAGTTACGTTGGGGAAAACACTGAAGCTTTCTTT.

The chain employs TRBV7-2 and TRBJ2-7; TRBD2 might be the D (5 bases). The CDR3 sequence is 15 residues long. V dropped 5 bases and J dropped 3 bases, with 17 bases sitting between them. Germline loops: CDR1 SGHTA, CDR2 FQGNSA. The CDR3 sequence: CASSLGGQTLYEQYF. CDR3 nucleotides: TGTGCCAGCAGCCTCGGAGGCCAGACCCTCTACGAGCAGTACTTC.

The gene calls are TRBV7-2 and TRBJ2-2; TRBD2 matches 9 bases. J was trimmed by 6 bases and V by 0 bases; bases with no gene match: 5. Germline V gene data show CDR1 as SGHTA and CDR2 as FQGNSA. The CDR3 is 16 residues long. CDR3 sequence (DNA): TGTGCCAGCAGCTTAGCAGCGGCGGGAGGGGCCGGGGAGCTGTTTTTT. Its protein is CASSLAAAGGAGELFF.